Given below is one T cell receptor (beta chain) in context. What this receptor recognizes is not known. Base qualities are not provided; no much larger clone lies one nucleotide away. The library was obtained by the immunoSEQ multiplex PCR assay. What TCRdb holds here is the immuneACCESS table cut down to in-frame rearrangements. Part of the clones is not present; checked against another copy, under half of the missing clones reflect an unresolved V gene, and the others are unexplained. A total of roughly 120,000 clones appear in this sample, about 92% of them only once. Of the sample, 1.5% to 2% falls within the top ten clones. The sample comes from a study of control samples from healthy donors and cancer patients (dated by TCRdb to 2020 to 2021). The CDR3 covers 15 residues, taking in both the cysteine and the phenylalanine. The only DNA kept is the CDR3, 45 bases in frame from the first base. From a lookup of the germline V gene, CDR1 and CDR2 are SNHLY and FYNNEI. V is cut back by 2 bases and J by 3 bases, with 7 bases in the junction unmatched.

This receptor was obtained from a man over 45 with head and neck cancer. Sample: PBMCs. Rearrangement joined TRBV2 to TRBJ2-7; TRBD1 fits 7 bases in the junction. The nucleotide sequence reads TGTGCCAGCAGTGAAAAGACAGGGAATGACTACGAGCAGTACTTC. This encodes CASSEKTGNDYEQYF. Full variable domain (CDR3 extended with the reference TRBV2 and TRBJ2-7 proteins): EPEVTQTPSHQVTQMGQEVILRCVPISNHLYFYWYRQILGQKVEFLVSFYNNEISEKSEIFDDQFSVERPDGSNFTLKIRSTKLEDSAMYFCASSEKTGNDYEQYFGPGTRLTVT.